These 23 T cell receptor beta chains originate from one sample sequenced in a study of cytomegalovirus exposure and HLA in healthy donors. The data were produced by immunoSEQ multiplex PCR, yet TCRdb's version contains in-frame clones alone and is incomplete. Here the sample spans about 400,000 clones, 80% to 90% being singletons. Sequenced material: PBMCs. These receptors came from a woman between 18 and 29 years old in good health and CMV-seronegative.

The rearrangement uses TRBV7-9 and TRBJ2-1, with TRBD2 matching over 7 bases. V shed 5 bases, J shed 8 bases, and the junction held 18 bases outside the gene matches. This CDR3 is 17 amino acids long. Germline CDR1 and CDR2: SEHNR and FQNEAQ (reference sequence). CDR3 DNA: TGTGCCAGCAGCGGGGAACTAGCGTCCCGACAAAGGGATGAGCAGTTCTTC. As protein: CASSGELASRQRDEQFF.

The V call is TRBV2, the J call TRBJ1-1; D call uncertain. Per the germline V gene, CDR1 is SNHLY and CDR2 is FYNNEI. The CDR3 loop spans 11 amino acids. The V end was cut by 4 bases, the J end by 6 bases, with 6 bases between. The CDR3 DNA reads TGTGCCAGCAGTGGACTGTCTGAAGCTTTCTTT. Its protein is CASSGLSEAFF.

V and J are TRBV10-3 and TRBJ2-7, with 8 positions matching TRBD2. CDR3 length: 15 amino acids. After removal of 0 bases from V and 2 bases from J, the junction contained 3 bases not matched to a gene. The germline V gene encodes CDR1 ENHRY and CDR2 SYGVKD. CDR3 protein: CAISESGTRPYEQYF. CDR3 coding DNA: TGTGCCATCAGTGAGTCGGGGACTAGACCCTACGAGCAGTACTTC.

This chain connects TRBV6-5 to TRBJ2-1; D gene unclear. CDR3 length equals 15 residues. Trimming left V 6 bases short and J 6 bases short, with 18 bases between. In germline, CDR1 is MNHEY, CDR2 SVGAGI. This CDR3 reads CASRRVRSAVNEQFF. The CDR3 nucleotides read TGTGCCAGCAGACGGGTTCGTTCGGCGGTCAATGAGCAGTTCTTC.

The CDR3 loop is CASSPGQEDYGYTF. The CDR3 DNA sequence: TGCGCCAGCAGTCCGGGACAAGAGGACTATGGCTACACCTTC. The chain carries TRBV23-1 and TRBJ1-2; D may be TRBD1 (6 bases). TRBV23-1 is known as an ORF, though its function is uncertain. The CDR3 spans 14 residues. Trimming took off 4 bases at V and 3 bases at J, with 12 bases between the two ends.

DNA of the CDR3: TGTGCCAGCAGCCCTCGACAGGGGAGCAACTATGGCTACACCTTC. Translation: CASSPRQGSNYGYTF. The chain couples TRBV7-6 to TRBJ1-2; TRBD1 aligns across 8 bases. The junction had 7 bases not matched to a gene; V was cut back by 5 bases and J by 2 bases. Germline values: CDR1 SGHVS, CDR2 FNYEAQ. This CDR3 is built from 15 residues.

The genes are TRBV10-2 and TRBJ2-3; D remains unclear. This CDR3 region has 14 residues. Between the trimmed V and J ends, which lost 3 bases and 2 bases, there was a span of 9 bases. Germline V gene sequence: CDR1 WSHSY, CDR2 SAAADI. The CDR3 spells CASSDIAHTDTQYF. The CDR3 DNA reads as TGCGCCAGCAGTGATATAGCCCACACAGATACGCAGTATTTT.

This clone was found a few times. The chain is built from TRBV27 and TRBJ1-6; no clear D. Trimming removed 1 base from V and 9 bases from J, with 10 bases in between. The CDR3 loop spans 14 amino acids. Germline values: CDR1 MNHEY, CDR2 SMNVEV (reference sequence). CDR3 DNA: TGTGCCAGCAGTTTATGGCAGCGAGGTTCACCCCTCCACTTT. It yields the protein CASSLWQRGSPLHF.

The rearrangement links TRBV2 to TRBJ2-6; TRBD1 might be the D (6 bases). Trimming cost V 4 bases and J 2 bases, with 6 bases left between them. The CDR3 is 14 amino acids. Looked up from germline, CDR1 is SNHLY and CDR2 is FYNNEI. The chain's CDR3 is CASSGTAGANVLTF. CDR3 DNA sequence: TGTGCCAGCAGTGGGACAGCTGGGGCCAACGTCCTGACTTTC.

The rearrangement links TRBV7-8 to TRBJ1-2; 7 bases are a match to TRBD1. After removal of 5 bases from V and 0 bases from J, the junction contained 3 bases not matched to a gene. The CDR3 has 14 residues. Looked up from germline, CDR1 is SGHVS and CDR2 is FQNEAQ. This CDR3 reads CASSVGTANYGYTF. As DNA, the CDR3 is TGTGCCAGCAGCGTCGGGACAGCTAACTATGGCTACACCTTC.

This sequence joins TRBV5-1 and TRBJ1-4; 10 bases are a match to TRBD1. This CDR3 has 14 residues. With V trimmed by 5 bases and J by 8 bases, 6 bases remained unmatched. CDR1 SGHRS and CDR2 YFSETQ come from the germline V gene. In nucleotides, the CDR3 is TGCGCCAGCAGGAGGGGGACAGGGGTGGAAAAACTGTTTTTT. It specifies CASRRGTGVEKLFF.

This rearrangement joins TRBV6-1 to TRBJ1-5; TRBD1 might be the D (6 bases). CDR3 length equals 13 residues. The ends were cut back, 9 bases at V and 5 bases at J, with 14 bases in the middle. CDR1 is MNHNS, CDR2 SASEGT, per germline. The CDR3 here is CASAGTTHQPQHF. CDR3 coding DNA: TGTGCCAGTGCCGGGACAACACATCAGCCCCAGCATTTT.

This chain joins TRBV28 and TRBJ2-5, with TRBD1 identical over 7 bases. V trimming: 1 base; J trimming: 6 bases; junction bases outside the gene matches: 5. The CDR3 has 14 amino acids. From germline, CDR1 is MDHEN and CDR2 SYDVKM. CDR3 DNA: TGTGCCAGCAGTTTATTTCAGGGGGAGAAGACCCAGTACTTC. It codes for CASSLFQGEKTQYF.

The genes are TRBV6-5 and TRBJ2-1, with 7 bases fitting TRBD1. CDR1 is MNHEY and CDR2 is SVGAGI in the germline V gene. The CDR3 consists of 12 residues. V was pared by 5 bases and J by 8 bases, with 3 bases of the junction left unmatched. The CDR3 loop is CASSDRVDEQFF. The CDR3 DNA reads TGTGCCAGCAGTGACAGGGTCGATGAGCAGTTCTTC.

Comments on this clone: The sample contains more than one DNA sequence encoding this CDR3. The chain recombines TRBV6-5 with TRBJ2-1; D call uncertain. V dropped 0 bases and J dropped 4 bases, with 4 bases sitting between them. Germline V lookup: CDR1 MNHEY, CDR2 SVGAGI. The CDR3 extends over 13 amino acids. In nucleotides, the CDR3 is TGTGCCAGCAGTTACTCTACTTACAATGAGCAGTTCTTC. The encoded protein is CASSYSTYNEQFF.

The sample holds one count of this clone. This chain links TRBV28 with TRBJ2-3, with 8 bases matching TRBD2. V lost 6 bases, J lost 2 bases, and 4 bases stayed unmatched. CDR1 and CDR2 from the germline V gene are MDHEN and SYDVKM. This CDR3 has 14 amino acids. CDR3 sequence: CASSRGGSTDTQYF. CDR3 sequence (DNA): TGTGCCAGCAGCCGGGGGGGATCCACAGATACGCAGTATTTT.

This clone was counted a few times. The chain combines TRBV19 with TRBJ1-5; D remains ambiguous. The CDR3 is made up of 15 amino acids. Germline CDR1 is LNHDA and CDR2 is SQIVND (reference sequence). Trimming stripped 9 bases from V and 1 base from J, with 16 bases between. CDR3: CASTSGILSNQPQHF. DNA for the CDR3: TGTGCCAGCACATCGGGGATTTTGAGCAATCAGCCCCAGCATTTT. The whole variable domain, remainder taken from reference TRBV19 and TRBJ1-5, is DGGITQSPKYLFRKEGQNVTLSCEQNLNHDAMYWYRQDPGQGLRLIYYSQIVNDFQKGDIAEGYSVSREKKESFPLTVTSAQKNPTAFYLCASTSGILSNQPQHFGDGTRLSIL.

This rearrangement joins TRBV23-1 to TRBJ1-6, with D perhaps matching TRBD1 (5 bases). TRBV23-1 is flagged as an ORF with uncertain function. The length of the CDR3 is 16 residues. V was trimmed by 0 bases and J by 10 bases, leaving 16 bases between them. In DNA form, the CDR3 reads TGCGCCAGCAGTCAATCGCTTCCAGGGAAATCATCACCCCTCCACTTT. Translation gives CASSQSLPGKSSPLHF.

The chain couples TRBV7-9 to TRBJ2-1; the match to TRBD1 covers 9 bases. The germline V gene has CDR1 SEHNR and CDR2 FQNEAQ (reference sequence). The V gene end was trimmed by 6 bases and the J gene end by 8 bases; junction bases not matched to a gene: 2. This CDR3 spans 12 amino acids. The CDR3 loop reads CASRRTGDEQFF. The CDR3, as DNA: TGTGCCAGCAGGCGGACAGGGGATGAGCAGTTCTTC.

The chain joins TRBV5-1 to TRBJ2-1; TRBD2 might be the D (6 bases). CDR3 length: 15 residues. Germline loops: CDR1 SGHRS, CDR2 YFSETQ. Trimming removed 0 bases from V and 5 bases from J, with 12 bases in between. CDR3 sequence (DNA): TGCGCCAGCAGCTTGGGGCTAGCGAGAAACAATGAGCAGTTCTTC. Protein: CASSLGLARNNEQFF. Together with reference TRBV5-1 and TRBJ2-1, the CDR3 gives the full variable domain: KAGVTQTPRYLIKTRGQQVTLSCSPISGHRSVSWYQQTPGQGLQFLFEYFSETQRNKGNFPGRFSGRQFSNSRSEMNVSTLELGDSALYLCASSLGLARNNEQFFGPGTRLTVL.

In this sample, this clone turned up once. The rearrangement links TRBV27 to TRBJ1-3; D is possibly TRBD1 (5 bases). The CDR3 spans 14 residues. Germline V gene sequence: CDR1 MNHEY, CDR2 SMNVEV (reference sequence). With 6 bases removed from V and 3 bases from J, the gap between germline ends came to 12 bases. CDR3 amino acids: CASSLRGLGNTIYF. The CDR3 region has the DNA TGTGCCAGCAGCCTGAGGGGACTTGGAAACACCATATATTTT.

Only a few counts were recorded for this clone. This chain's CDR3 is CASSYVPGQGDGYTF. CDR3 in DNA: TGTGCCAGCAGTTACGTTCCGGGACAGGGCGATGGCTACACCTTC. V gene TRBV2 combines with J gene TRBJ1-2; TRBD1 matches 9 bases. Germline V gives CDR1 SNHLY, CDR2 FYNNEI. The CDR3 has 15 amino acids. V gave up 5 bases and J gave up 6 bases; unmatched junction bases: 10. The full variable domain, in which reference TRBV2 and TRBJ1-2 provide the parts outside the CDR3, is EPEVTQTPSHQVTQMGQEVILRCVPISNHLYFYWYRQILGQKVEFLVSFYNNEISEKSEIFDDQFSVERPDGSNFTLKIRSTKLEDSAMYFCASSYVPGQGDGYTFGSGTRLTVV.

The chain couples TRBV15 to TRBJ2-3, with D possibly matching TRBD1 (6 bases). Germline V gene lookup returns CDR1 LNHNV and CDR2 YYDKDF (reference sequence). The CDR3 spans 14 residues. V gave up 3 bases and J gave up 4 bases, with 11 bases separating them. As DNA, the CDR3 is TGTGCCACCAGCAGGGGACAATATGCAGATACGCAGTATTTT. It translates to CATSRGQYADTQYF.